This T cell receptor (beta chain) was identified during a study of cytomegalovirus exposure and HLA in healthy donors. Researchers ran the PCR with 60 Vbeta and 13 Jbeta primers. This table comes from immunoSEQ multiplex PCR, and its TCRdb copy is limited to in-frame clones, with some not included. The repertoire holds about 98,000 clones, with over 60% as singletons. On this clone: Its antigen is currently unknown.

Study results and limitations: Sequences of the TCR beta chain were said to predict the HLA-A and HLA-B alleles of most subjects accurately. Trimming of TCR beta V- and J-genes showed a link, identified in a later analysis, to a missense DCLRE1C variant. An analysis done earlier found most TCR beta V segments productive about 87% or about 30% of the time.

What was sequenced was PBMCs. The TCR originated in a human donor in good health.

CDR3 nucleotide sequence: TGTGCCAGCAAAAGGGGGGGGTTGGGGGGCGAGCAGTACTTC. Its translation: CASKRGGLGGEQYF. The chain links TRBV6-5 to TRBJ2-5, with D possibly matching TRBD2 (7 bases). The DNA matches TRBJ2-7 better at its end, which makes the J call doubtful. Germline CDR1 MNHEY, CDR2 SVGAGI. This CDR3 has 14 residues.